Below, 25 T cell receptor beta chains from the same sample are listed, as sequenced in a study of T cells after somatic rescue of genetic block (dated by TCRdb to between 2020 and 2021). To prepare the library, the immunoSEQ multiplex PCR assay was applied. Entries here come from immuneACCESS through TCRdb and include only in-frame sequences with V and J called. Some clones fail to appear in such tables; in the studies checked, an unresolved V gene covers under half of the shortfall, and the cause of the remainder is unknown. Here the sample has approximately 65,000 clones; about 90% occur a single time. The top ten clones comprise around 3% of the sample. What was sequenced was peripheral blood mononuclear cells (PBMCs). The source of these receptors is a man aged 35 to 55.

As DNA, the CDR3 is TGTGCCAGCAGCGTAACAGACAGGGGGCGGGGAGATACGCAGTATTTT. Amino acids: CASSVTDRGRGDTQYF. The chain is built from TRBV9 and TRBJ2-3; 10 bases agree with TRBD1. The germline gives CDR1 SGDLS, CDR2 YYNGEE. V dropped 1 base and J dropped 5; count of bases not matched to a gene: 7. This CDR3 is 16 amino acids long. Drawing the rest from reference TRBV9 and TRBJ2-3, the complete variable domain is DSGVTQTPKHLITATGQRVTLRCSPRSGDLSVYWYQQSLDQGLQFLIQYYNGEERAKGNILERFSAQQFPDLHSELNLSSLELGDSALYFCASSVTDRGRGDTQYFGPGTRLTVL.

The chain employs TRBV6-5 and TRBJ1-1; D may be TRBD1 (5 bases). The germline CDR1 and CDR2 sequences are MNHEY and SVGAGI. Deletions cut 1 base from V and 9 bases from J, with 12 bases between. The CDR3 extends over 13 amino acids. This CDR3 is CASSYFQGPQAFF. The DNA for the CDR3 is TGTGCCAGCAGTTACTTTCAGGGCCCCCAAGCTTTCTTT.

The V and J genes are TRBV2 and TRBJ2-3; the D is unclear. Trimming took 7 bases from V and 2 from J, leaving 13 bases between them. The CDR3 has 14 residues. The germline CDR1 and CDR2 sequences are SNHLY and FYNNEI. The CDR3 region is CASIMDQATDTQYF. Here the CDR3 DNA reads TGTGCCAGCATAATGGATCAGGCCACAGATACGCAGTATTTT.

The CDR3 protein is CASSGGQAVNQPQHF. The CDR3 region has the DNA TGTGCCAGCAGCGGGGGGCAGGCCGTGAATCAGCCCCAGCATTTT. This chain uses TRBV9 with TRBJ1-5; a weak D match, TRBD1 (6 bases). Germline V gene lookup returns CDR1 SGDLS and CDR2 YYNGEE. Trimming took 3 bases from V and 4 from J, leaving 14 bases between them. The CDR3 runs 15 residues. The full variable domain, rest sourced from reference TRBV9 and TRBJ1-5, is DSGVTQTPKHLITATGQRVTLRCSPRSGDLSVYWYQQSLDQGLQFLIQYYNGEERAKGNILERFSAQQFPDLHSELNLSSLELGDSALYFCASSGGQAVNQPQHFGDGTRLSIL.

This clone has a handful of counts. The chain recombines TRBV19 with TRBJ1-1; TRBD1 might be the D (5 bases). V was shortened by 5 bases and J by 3 bases, with 10 bases between the two germline ends. Germline loops: CDR1 LNHDA, CDR2 SQIVND (reference sequence). The CDR3 runs to 13 residues. CDR3 nucleotides: TGTGCCAGTAGTCAGGGCCTTCACACTGAAGCTTTCTTT. It codes for CASSQGLHTEAFF.

V gene TRBV11-1 combines with J gene TRBJ1-2, with TRBD1 identical over 7 bases. This CDR3 contains 15 residues. V lost 5 bases to trimming and J lost 1 base; unmatched junction nucleotides: 7. CDR1 and CDR2 from the germline V gene are SGHAT and FQDESV (reference sequence). The CDR3 nucleotides read TGTGCCAGCAGCCCCCTGGGACAGCGTAACTATGGCTACACCTTC. Translating it yields CASSPLGQRNYGYTF.

The chain couples TRBV5-1 to TRBJ2-7; 8 bases align to TRBD1. The CDR3 length is 13 residues. Trimming took 0 bases from V and 6 from J; bases not matched to a gene: 2. Germline values: CDR1 SGHRS, CDR2 YFSETQ. CDR3 DNA sequence: TGCGCCAGCAGCTTGGGGACAGGGCTCGAGCAGTACTTC. This encodes CASSLGTGLEQYF. Looking up the rest from reference TRBV5-1 and TRBJ2-7 gives the full variable domain: KAGVTQTPRYLIKTRGQQVTLSCSPISGHRSVSWYQQTPGQGLQFLFEYFSETQRNKGNFPGRFSGRQFSNSRSEMNVSTLELGDSALYLCASSLGTGLEQYFGPGTRLTVT.

This sequence joins TRBV30 and TRBJ1-3; 8 bases line up with TRBD1. The J segment lost 0 bases and the V segment lost 5 bases, leaving 9 bases of the junction unmatched. Germline-derived CDR1 and CDR2 are GTSNPN and SVGIG (reference sequence). This CDR3 region has 16 residues. The CDR3 nucleotides are TGTGCCTGGGGACAGGGACAGAGAGTCTCTGGAAACACCATATATTTT. It translates to CAWGQGQRVSGNTIYF.

This clone was detected only once. The V call is TRBV27, the J call TRBJ1-5; D is undetermined. The CDR3 has 14 residues. V gave up 5 bases and J gave up 2 bases, with 10 bases separating them. Germline V gene sequence: CDR1 MNHEY, CDR2 SMNVEV (reference sequence). The chain's CDR3 is CASSQVYGNQPQHF. CDR3 sequence (DNA): TGTGCCAGCAGTCAAGTGTATGGCAATCAGCCCCAGCATTTT.

CDR3 bases: TGTGCCAGCAGCTCGTTTCCGGGACTAGCGGGATGGAATGAGCAGTTCTTC. Its translation is CASSSFPGLAGWNEQFF. The chain couples TRBV7-2 to TRBJ2-1, with TRBD2 matching 13 bases. CDR1 is SGHTA, CDR2 FQGNSA, per germline. This CDR3 is built from 17 residues. Germline trimming cut 4 bases from V and 7 bases from J; bases unmatched to any gene: 10.

V gene TRBV5-1 combines with J gene TRBJ1-1, with D perhaps TRBD1 (6 bases). V was cut by 2 bases and J by 3 bases, with 14 bases left in between. From germline, CDR1 is SGHRS and CDR2 YFSETQ. This CDR3 is built from 15 residues. CDR3 DNA: TGCGCCAGCAGCTTTCTGGGGGCGCCGGACACTGAAGCTTTCTTT. Translated, it gives CASSFLGAPDTEAFF.

This rearrangement joins TRBV27 to TRBJ2-5, with D tentatively TRBD2 (6 bases). Between the trimmed V and J ends, which lost 6 bases and 0 bases, there was a span of 8 bases. Germline lookup yields CDR1 MNHEY and CDR2 SMNVEV (reference sequence). The CDR3 consists of 13 residues. The CDR3 region is CASSRDYQETQYF. DNA for the CDR3: TGTGCCAGCAGCCGGGACTACCAAGAGACCCAGTACTTC.

V and J are TRBV11-2 and TRBJ2-7, with 8 nucleotides matching TRBD1. Unmatched junction bases numbered 8, after V lost 0 bases and J lost 7 bases. This CDR3 is built from 15 residues. Germline-derived CDR1 and CDR2 are SGHAT and FQNNGV. The CDR3 sequence: CASSLDRGRGHEQYF. As DNA, the CDR3 is TGTGCCAGCAGCTTAGATAGGGGCAGGGGGCATGAGCAGTACTTC. Using reference TRBV11-2 and TRBJ2-7 for the parts outside the CDR3, the full variable domain is EAGVAQSPRYKIIEKRQSVAFWCNPISGHATLYWYQQILGQGPKLLIQFQNNGVVDDSQLPKDRFSAERLKGVDSTLKIQPAKLEDSAVYLCASSLDRGRGHEQYFGPGTRLTVT.

The chain links TRBV28 to TRBJ2-7; 11 bases are a match to TRBD1. The CDR3 covers 16 residues. Trimming at V came to 2 bases and at J to 2 bases, leaving 5 bases not matched to a gene. Germline assignment: CDR1 MDHEN and CDR2 SYDVKM. The CDR3 reads CASSLMAGQGAYEQYF. CDR3 coding DNA: TGTGCCAGCAGTTTAATGGCGGGACAGGGGGCCTACGAGCAGTACTTC.

The chain recombines TRBV7-2 with TRBJ2-7, with D unclear. CDR1 is SGHTA and CDR2 is FQGNSA in the germline V gene. V dropped 5 bases and J dropped 7 bases, with 15 bases sitting between them. CDR3 length equals 13 residues. Written as DNA, the CDR3 is TGTGCCAGCAGCGCCCAGGACCGTGGGGAGCAGTACTTC. Its translation is CASSAQDRGEQYF.

CDR3 loop: CASSEASGGHEQYF. The CDR3 DNA reads TGTGCCAGCAGTGAGGCTAGCGGGGGGCACGAGCAGTACTTC. The rearrangement links TRBV6-4 to TRBJ2-7, with TRBD2 matching over 11 bases. The CDR3 runs 14 residues. V lost 3 bases to trimming and J lost 5 bases; unmatched junction nucleotides: 3. Germline loops: CDR1 MRHNA, CDR2 SNTAGT.

V gene TRBV7-9 combines with J gene TRBJ2-6; no definite D call. CDR3 size: 16 residues. V gave up 5 bases and J gave up 0 bases, with 11 bases separating them. CDR1 SEHNR and CDR2 FQNEAQ come from the germline V gene (reference sequence). The CDR3 bases are TGTGCCAGCAGCCTGACTGCCTACTCTGGGGCCAACGTCCTGACTTTC. It translates to CASSLTAYSGANVLTF.

In nucleotides, the CDR3 is TGTGCCAGCAGCGCGCTTACAGAGACTGAAGCTTTCTTT. As protein: CASSALTETEAFF. The chain is built from TRBV11-2 and TRBJ1-1; no clear D gene. CDR3 size: 13 residues. Trimming stripped 5 bases from V and 5 bases from J, with 12 bases between. Per germline, CDR1 SGHAT and CDR2 FQNNGV. Full variable domain (missing parts from reference TRBV11-2 and TRBJ1-1): EAGVAQSPRYKIIEKRQSVAFWCNPISGHATLYWYQQILGQGPKLLIQFQNNGVVDDSQLPKDRFSAERLKGVDSTLKIQPAKLEDSAVYLCASSALTETEAFFGQGTRLTVV.

The chain links TRBV12-5 to TRBJ2-7; the D call may be TRBD1 or TRBD2 (6 bases each). CDR3 length equals 12 residues. Between the trimmed V and J ends, which lost 2 bases and 6 bases, there was a span of 8 bases. The V gene's germline CDR1 is LGHNT and CDR2 FRNRAP. CDR3: CASGLWGAEQYF. CDR3 coding DNA: TGTGCTAGTGGTTTGTGGGGGGCCGAGCAGTACTTC. Together with reference TRBV12-5 and TRBJ2-7, the CDR3 gives the full variable domain: DARVTQTPRHKVTEMGQEVTMRCQPILGHNTVFWYRQTMMQGLELLAYFRNRAPLDDSGMPKDRFSAEMPDATLATLKIQPSEPRDSAVYFCASGLWGAEQYFGPGTRLTVT.

This chain links TRBV6-6 with TRBJ2-1; the D is unclear. The CDR3 runs to 13 residues. Trimming took 7 bases from V and 4 from J, leaving 11 bases between them. CDR1 and CDR2 (germline): MNHNY, SVGAGI (reference sequence). In DNA, the CDR3 is TGTGCCAGCAACACCAGGCCTTACAATGAGCAGTTCTTC. It specifies CASNTRPYNEQFF.

The gene calls are TRBV5-5 and TRBJ2-7; TRBD1 matches 7 bases. This CDR3 has 14 amino acids. Trimming at V came to 0 bases and at J to 2 bases, leaving 2 bases not matched to a gene. The V gene's germline CDR1 is SGHKS and CDR2 YYEKEE (reference sequence). The CDR3 region is CASSLARGTYEQYF. DNA for the CDR3: TGTGCCAGCAGCTTGGCCAGGGGGACCTACGAGCAGTACTTC.

CDR3 region: CASSSGGRGQAKNIQYF. DNA for the CDR3: TGTGCCAGCAGTAGCGGGGGCAGGGGGCAAGCCAAAAACATTCAGTACTTC. This rearrangement joins TRBV7-9 to TRBJ2-4; tentative D call: TRBD2 (9 bases). The V and J ends lost 6 bases and 0 bases respectively, with 18 bases between them. This CDR3 is 17 amino acids long. Per the germline V gene, CDR1 is SEHNR and CDR2 is FQNEAQ (reference sequence).

This chain connects TRBV18 to TRBJ2-2; 7 bases align to TRBD1. The CDR3 has 16 residues. V lost 8 bases and J lost 1; bases outside the gene matches: 10. Germline assignment: CDR1 KGHSH and CDR2 LQKENI. CDR3 region: CASNRGPTLNTGELFF. DNA of the CDR3: TGTGCCAGCAACAGGGGCCCAACCCTGAACACCGGGGAGCTGTTTTTT.

The chain combines TRBV7-9 with TRBJ1-6; no reliable D call. Per the germline V gene, CDR1 is SEHNR and CDR2 is FQNEAQ (reference sequence). This CDR3 is 13 amino acids long. V was clipped by 1 base and J by 7 bases, with 5 bases between them. The DNA of the CDR3 is TGTGCCAGCAGCTTAGGTATGAATTCACCCCTCCACTTT. Protein: CASSLGMNSPLHF. The whole variable domain, filled in from reference TRBV7-9 and TRBJ1-6, reads DTGVSQNPRHKITKRGQNVTFRCDPISEHNRLYWYRQTLGQGPEFLTYFQNEAQLEKSRLLSDRFSAERPKGSFSTLEIQRTEQGDSAMYLCASSLGMNSPLHFGNGTRLTVT.

The chain combines TRBV2 with TRBJ1-3; D gene ambiguous. Germline loops: CDR1 SNHLY, CDR2 FYNNEI. The ends were cut back, 2 bases at V and 6 bases at J, with 14 bases in the middle. The CDR3 sequence is 15 residues long. The CDR3 loop is CASSELQFQANTIYF. The CDR3 DNA follows: TGTGCCAGCAGTGAACTGCAGTTCCAGGCAAACACCATATATTTT.